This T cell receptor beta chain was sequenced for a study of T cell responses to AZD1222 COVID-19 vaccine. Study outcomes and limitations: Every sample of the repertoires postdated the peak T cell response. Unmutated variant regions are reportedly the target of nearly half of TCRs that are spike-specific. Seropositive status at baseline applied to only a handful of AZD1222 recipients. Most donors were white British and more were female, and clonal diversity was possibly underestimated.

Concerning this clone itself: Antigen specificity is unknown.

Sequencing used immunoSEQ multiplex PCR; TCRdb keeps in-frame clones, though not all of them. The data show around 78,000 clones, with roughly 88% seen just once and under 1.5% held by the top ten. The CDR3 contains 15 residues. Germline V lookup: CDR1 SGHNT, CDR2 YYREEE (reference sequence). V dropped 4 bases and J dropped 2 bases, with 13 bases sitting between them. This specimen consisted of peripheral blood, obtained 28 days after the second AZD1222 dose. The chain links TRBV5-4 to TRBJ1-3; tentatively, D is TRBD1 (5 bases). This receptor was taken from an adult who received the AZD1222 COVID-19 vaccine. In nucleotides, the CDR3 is TGTGCCAGCAGCGTGGGACGGGGCGCTGGAAACACCATATATTTT. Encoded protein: CASSVGRGAGNTIYF.